These 13 T cell receptor beta chains were all obtained from the same sample, sequenced in a study of blood T cell repertoires in COVID-19 (dated by TCRdb to about 2020). The method behind the library was the immunoSEQ multiplex PCR assay. TCRdb re-hosts the immuneACCESS table, in-frame sequences only. Its copies lack some clones; in the studies checked, an unresolved V gene accounts for under half of them, and the cause for the rest is not known. For this sample the table gives around 320,000 clones, of which nearly 90% were detected only once. The ten most abundant clones make up around 4.4% of the sample. The specimen sequenced was PBMCs or T cells enriched from blood (not recorded which). These receptor sequences come from a young woman with acute COVID-19.

J is TRBJ1-5 and V is TRBV19, with D possibly being TRBD1 (5 bases). The CDR3 length is 13 residues. The germline V and J ends were trimmed by 8 bases and 3 bases, with 11 bases remaining between them. Germline lookup yields CDR1 LNHDA and CDR2 SQIVND (reference sequence). The CDR3 sequence is CASSSRVNQPQHF. For the CDR3, the DNA is TGTGCCAGTTCCTCCAGGGTCAATCAGCCCCAGCATTTT. The complete variable domain, with remaining parts taken from reference TRBV19 and TRBJ1-5, reads DGGITQSPKYLFRKEGQNVTLSCEQNLNHDAMYWYRQDPGQGLRLIYYSQIVNDFQKGDIAEGYSVSREKKESFPLTVTSAQKNPTAFYLCASSSRVNQPQHFGDGTRLSIL.

This clone was seen once. The V and J genes are TRBV24-1 and TRBJ1-5; 7 nucleotides line up with TRBD1. The CDR3 length is 13 residues. V lost 2 bases to trimming and J lost 9 bases; unmatched junction nucleotides: 3. The germline V gene encodes CDR1 KGHDR and CDR2 SFDVKD. The CDR3 is CATSDSGGRPQHF. CDR3 nucleotides: TGTGCCACCAGTGATTCAGGGGGGCGGCCCCAGCATTTT.

V usage is TRBV27 and J usage is TRBJ1-1; D might be TRBD1 (5 bases). The V gene's germline CDR1 is MNHEY and CDR2 SMNVEV (reference sequence). CDR3 length equals 14 residues. The ends were cut back, 3 bases at V and 5 bases at J, with 13 bases in the middle. The chain's CDR3 is CASSFWGAETEAFF. For the CDR3, the DNA is TGTGCCAGCAGTTTTTGGGGCGCAGAAACTGAAGCTTTCTTT.

The chain recombines TRBV7-2 with TRBJ1-6; D is ambiguous. Germline CDR1 and CDR2: SGHTA and FQGNSA. The CDR3 has 15 amino acids. V gave up 1 base and J gave up 8 bases, with 12 bases separating them. The CDR3 region has the DNA TGTGCCAGCAGCTTAGTATTGGCAGTTTATTCACCCCTCCACTTT. Amino acids: CASSLVLAVYSPLHF.

For the CDR3, the DNA is TGTGCCAGCAGCCCCCCCGGGAGCGCATGGAGGTATGAGCAGTTCTTC. Its translation is CASSPPGSAWRYEQFF. The chain combines TRBV13 with TRBJ2-1; TRBD2 is a possible D gene (6 bases). The V gene's germline CDR1 is PRHDT and CDR2 FYEKMQ (reference sequence). There are 16 residues in the CDR3. V lost 5 bases and J lost 8, with 22 bases in between.

The gene calls are TRBV28 and TRBJ2-7, with D possibly being TRBD1 (5 bases). The CDR3 covers 15 residues. From germline, CDR1 is MDHEN and CDR2 SYDVKM. The V gene lost 7 bases and the J gene lost 1 base, with 17 bases spanning the gap. The CDR3 nucleotides are TGTGCCAGCATCGTAGGGGTGGGCTTTTCCTACGAGCAGTACTTC. Protein sequence: CASIVGVGFSYEQYF.

The V and J genes are TRBV12-3 or TRBV12-4 and TRBJ1-4, with D perhaps TRBD1 (6 bases). V was pared by 7 bases and J by 11 bases, with 17 bases between. The CDR3 is 13 amino acids. The CDR3 DNA is TGTGCCAGCACATATTCAGGGGATCTGAAACTGTTTTTT. Amino acid sequence: CASTYSGDLKLFF.

The gene calls are TRBV30 and TRBJ2-6; TRBD2 is a possible D gene (7 bases). The CDR3 extends over 18 amino acids. Germline loops: CDR1 GTSNPN, CDR2 SVGIG (reference sequence). Trimming took off 0 bases at V and 0 bases at J, with 15 bases between the two ends. CDR3 region: CAWSVRGGVLSGANVLTF. The CDR3, as DNA: TGTGCCTGGAGTGTACGCGGGGGCGTCCTCTCTGGGGCCAACGTCCTGACTTTC.

The rearrangement links TRBV6-6 to TRBJ1-6; D not resolved. The CDR3 contains 14 residues. Trimming left V 5 bases short and J 5 bases short, with 10 bases between. The V gene's germline CDR1 is MNHNY and CDR2 SVGAGI (reference sequence). This CDR3 reads CASSGGRNNSPLHF. The CDR3 nucleotides are TGTGCCAGCAGTGGCGGGAGGAATAATTCACCCCTCCACTTT.

This chain joins TRBV5-6 and TRBJ1-2; no clear D. CDR3 size: 15 residues. Germline CDR1 reads SGHDT; CDR2 reads YYEEEE. The ends were cut back, 1 base at V and 7 bases at J, with 17 bases in the middle. The CDR3 DNA sequence: TGTGCCAGCAGCTTGTTCCAACAGCTCGTTGGTGGCTACACCTTC. Residues: CASSLFQQLVGGYTF.

This chain links TRBV7-9 with TRBJ2-3; TRBD2 might be the D (6 bases). The CDR3 totals 19 residues. The germline V and J ends were trimmed by 0 bases and 0 bases, with 19 bases remaining between them. Germline lookup yields CDR1 SEHNR and CDR2 FQNEAQ (reference sequence). The DNA of the CDR3 is TGTGCCAGCAGCTTAGCTCGGGCGGCGTCACTAGCTAGCACAGATACGCAGTATTTT. Residues: CASSLARAASLASTDTQYF.

The chain joins TRBV7-3 to TRBJ2-1; D remains unclear. CDR1 SGHTA and CDR2 FQGTGA come from the germline V gene. The CDR3 is 15 residues long. V was shortened by 5 bases and J by 0 bases, with 11 bases between the two germline ends. The CDR3 here is CASSPVPSSYNEQFF. The DNA for the CDR3 is TGTGCCAGCAGCCCGGTTCCGAGCTCCTACAATGAGCAGTTCTTC.

The chain recombines TRBV14 with TRBJ1-2, with TRBD1 identical over 7 bases. Germline V gene sequence: CDR1 SGHDN, CDR2 FVKESK. The CDR3 runs to 16 residues. V gave up 2 bases and J gave up 4 bases; unmatched junction bases: 10. The CDR3 protein is CASSQSSGTVFYGYTF. The CDR3 DNA sequence: TGTGCCAGCAGCCAATCCTCCGGGACAGTGTTCTATGGCTACACCTTC.